These 12 T cell receptor beta chains were sequenced from one sample in a study of cytomegalovirus exposure and HLA in healthy donors. Primers: 60 Vbeta forward and 13 Jbeta reverse. TCRdb's table, derived via immunoSEQ multiplex PCR, lists solely in-frame clones and lacks some. The table lists more than 120,000 clones, roughly 80% of them singletons. Sequences were obtained from PBMCs. These receptors were obtained from a woman in her twenties or thirties in good health and CMV-seronegative.

This chain links TRBV7-2 with TRBJ1-1; D gene unclear. The CDR3 spans 16 residues. Germline CDR1 SGHTA, CDR2 FQGNSA. Trimming took off 2 bases at V and 0 bases at J, with 13 bases between the two ends. The CDR3 reads CASSLNRVLLNTEAFF. CDR3 in DNA: TGTGCCAGCAGCTTAAACCGGGTTTTATTGAACACTGAAGCTTTCTTT.

The V call is TRBV7-3, the J call TRBJ1-1, with no clear D. Germline CDR1 reads SGHTA; CDR2 reads FQGTGA. V was pared by 0 bases and J by 6 bases, with 14 bases between. This CDR3 is 15 amino acids long. Written as DNA, the CDR3 is TGTGCCAGCAGCTTAACGCCTACGGAGTTCTCTGAAGCTTTCTTT. Translating it yields CASSLTPTEFSEAFF.

The chain uses TRBV27 and TRBJ2-2; the match to TRBD2 covers 12 bases. The J segment lost 4 bases and the V segment lost 6 bases, leaving 3 bases of the junction unmatched. Germline loops: CDR1 MNHEY, CDR2 SMNVEV (reference sequence). CDR3 length: 15 residues. The CDR3: CASRPGLAGTGELFF. CDR3 bases: TGTGCCAGCAGGCCGGGACTAGCGGGCACCGGGGAGCTGTTTTTT.

The V call is TRBV9, the J call TRBJ2-5, with 9 bases matching TRBD2. The germline V gene has CDR1 SGDLS and CDR2 YYNGEE. CDR3 length: 13 amino acids. The ends lost 3 bases at V and 4 bases at J; junction bases unmatched: 1. The chain's CDR3 is CASSGAGGETQYF. In DNA, the CDR3 is TGTGCCAGCAGCGGAGCGGGAGGAGAGACCCAGTACTTC.

This rearrangement joins TRBV6-4 to TRBJ2-1; 10 bases are shared with TRBD2. Germline loops: CDR1 MRHNA, CDR2 SNTAGT. V dropped 4 bases and J dropped 7; count of bases not matched to a gene: 13. CDR3 length equals 17 residues. The CDR3 bases are TGTGCCAGCAGTGTCGAAGCGGGAGGGCCCAGAAGGAATGAGCAGTTCTTC. Its protein product is CASSVEAGGPRRNEQFF.

V and J are TRBV19 and TRBJ2-2, with D unresolved. CDR3 size: 13 residues. Germline CDR1 and CDR2: LNHDA and SQIVND (reference sequence). The ends were cut back, 4 bases at V and 4 bases at J, with 7 bases in the middle. The CDR3 here is CASSTQSTGELFF. In nucleotides, the CDR3 is TGTGCCAGTAGTACACAGAGCACCGGGGAGCTGTTTTTT. Combining the CDR3 with reference TRBV19 and TRBJ2-2 gives the whole variable domain DGGITQSPKYLFRKEGQNVTLSCEQNLNHDAMYWYRQDPGQGLRLIYYSQIVNDFQKGDIAEGYSVSREKKESFPLTVTSAQKNPTAFYLCASSTQSTGELFFGEGSRLTVL.

On this clone itself: Additional DNA sequences in this sample encode the identical CDR3. The gene calls are TRBV15 and TRBJ2-7, with 7 bases identical to TRBD2. Germline V gene data show CDR1 as LNHNV and CDR2 as YYDKDF (reference sequence). V shed 4 bases, J shed 4 bases, and the junction held 7 bases outside the gene matches. The CDR3 spans 14 residues. The CDR3 bases are TGTGCCACCAGCACCCGCGGGAGCGGGTACGAGCAGTACTTC. Translated, it gives CATSTRGSGYEQYF.

This chain links TRBV6-6 with TRBJ2-7, with TRBD1 identical over 9 bases. V lost 2 bases and J lost 4; bases outside the gene matches: 3. Germline CDR1 and CDR2: MNHNY and SVGAGI (reference sequence). The CDR3 is 14 amino acids. The CDR3: CASSYSGTGYEQYF. CDR3 coding DNA: TGTGCCAGCAGTTACAGCGGGACAGGGTACGAGCAGTACTTC.

The CDR3 loop is CASSLPWRQGVPGELFF. In DNA, the CDR3 is TGTGCCAGCAGCCTACCCTGGAGACAGGGGGTTCCCGGGGAGCTGTTTTTT. The chain couples TRBV7-8 to TRBJ2-2; 9 nucleotides match TRBD1. In germline, CDR1 is SGHVS, CDR2 FQNEAQ. Trimming cost V 5 bases and J 6 bases; bases outside gene matches: 13. CDR3 length: 17 residues.

The chain carries TRBV5-8 and TRBJ1-1, with D perhaps matching TRBD1 (5 bases). Trimming took off 2 bases at V and 0 bases at J, with 14 bases between the two ends. The CDR3 extends over 16 amino acids. CDR1 is SGHTS and CDR2 is YDEGEE in the germline V gene. CDR3 in amino acids: CASSLRPQGLNTEAFF. CDR3 sequence (DNA): TGTGCCAGCAGCTTAAGACCTCAGGGATTGAACACTGAAGCTTTCTTT.

V usage is TRBV29-1 and J usage is TRBJ2-7, with D perhaps TRBD1 (6 bases). Trimming left V 4 bases short and J 6 bases short, with 10 bases between. Germline V CDR1 and CDR2: SQVTM, ANQGSEA. The CDR3 runs to 11 residues. CDR3 region: CSVGQVAEQYF. CDR3 sequence (DNA): TGCAGCGTTGGACAGGTAGCCGAGCAGTACTTC.

The J gene is TRBJ2-1, the V gene TRBV19; 13 nucleotides agree with TRBD2. Germline CDR1 is LNHDA and CDR2 is SQIVND (reference sequence). J was trimmed by 7 bases and V by 5 bases; bases with no gene match: 5. This CDR3 has 15 residues. CDR3 sequence reads: CASSSWTSGRNEQFF. The DNA for the CDR3 is TGTGCCAGTAGTTCCTGGACTAGCGGGAGAAATGAGCAGTTCTTC.